These T cell receptor beta chains were read from a single sample in a study of shared clonotypes between healthy human individuals. Measured with immunoSEQ multiplex PCR; TCRdb has only the in-frame clones, and not every one. This sample has approximately 1.5 million clones, with less than 99% found just once. Sequencing was performed on naive CD4+ T cells sorted from blood. Receptors originate from a man in his thirties or forties in good health. Each CDR3 is given with its conserved first and last residue. Each record gives: D gene, J gene, V gene, clone size, CDR3 DNA, CDR3 protein. D genes are given only for firm matches. Size is stated for part of the rows, as once, few or many counts, or as a class when the clone is expanded.

. | TRBJ2-5 | TRBV7-2 | once | TGTGCCAGCAGCTTAAGGACAAGGGAGACCCAGTACTTC | CASSLRTRETQYF
. | TRBJ2-1 | TRBV14 | . | TGTGCCAGCAGCCAAGTCTATGAGCAGTTCTTC | CASSQVYEQFF
. | TRBJ2-5 | TRBV5-1 | . | TGCGCCAGCAGCTTGGGGCGGACGTACCAAGAGACCCAGTACTTC | CASSLGRTYQETQYF
. | TRBJ1-2 | TRBV6-1 | . | TGTGCCAGCAGTGCCATTGTATATGGCTACACCTTC | CASSAIVYGYTF
. | TRBJ2-3 | TRBV9 | few | TGTGCCAGCAGCGCCACAGATACGCAGTATTTT | CASSATDTQYF
. | TRBJ2-2 | TRBV2 | . | TGTGCCAGCAGTGAATCGTGGGCCGGGGAGCTGTTTTTT | CASSESWAGELFF
TRBD1 | TRBJ1-1 | TRBV18 | . | TGTGCCAGCTCCCCGGCCGGGACAGAGAACACTGAAGCTTTCTTT | CASSPAGTENTEAFF
TRBD1 | TRBJ2-7 | TRBV10-1 | . | TGCGCCAGCAGTAAGGACAGGAACTACGAGCAGTACTTC | CASSKDRNYEQYF
. | TRBJ2-1 | TRBV6-4 | . | TGTGCCAGCAGTTTAACAGGGTTCAATGAGCAGTTCTTC | CASSLTGFNEQFF
. | TRBJ2-7 | TRBV2 | . | TGTGCCAGCAGTGAGAGGTTCTCCTACGAGCAGTACTTC | CASSERFSYEQYF
. | TRBJ2-1 | TRBV5-1 | . | TGCGCCAGCAGCCCTCGGACGGATCACTACAATGAGCAGTTCTTC | CASSPRTDHYNEQFF
. | TRBJ2-3 | TRBV5-1 | . | TGCGCCAGCAGGGATAGCACCCCAGATACGCAGTATTTT | CASRDSTPDTQYF